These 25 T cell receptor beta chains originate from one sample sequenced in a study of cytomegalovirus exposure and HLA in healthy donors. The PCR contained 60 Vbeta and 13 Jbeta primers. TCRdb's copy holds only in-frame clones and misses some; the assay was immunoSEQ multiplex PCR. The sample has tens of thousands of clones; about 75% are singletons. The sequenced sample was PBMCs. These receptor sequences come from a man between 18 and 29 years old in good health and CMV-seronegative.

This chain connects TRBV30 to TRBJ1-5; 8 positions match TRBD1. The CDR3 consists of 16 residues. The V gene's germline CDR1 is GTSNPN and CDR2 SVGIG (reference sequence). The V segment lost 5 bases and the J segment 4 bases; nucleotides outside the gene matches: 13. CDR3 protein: CAWGGSGQGRNQPQHF. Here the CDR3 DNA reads TGTGCCTGGGGTGGATCCGGACAGGGTAGAAATCAGCCCCAGCATTTT.

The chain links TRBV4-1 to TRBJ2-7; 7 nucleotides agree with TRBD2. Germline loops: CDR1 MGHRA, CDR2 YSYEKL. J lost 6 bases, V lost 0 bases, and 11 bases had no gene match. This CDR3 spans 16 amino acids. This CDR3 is CASSQDYPGGPGEQYF. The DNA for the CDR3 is TGCGCCAGCAGCCAAGATTACCCGGGGGGTCCCGGCGAGCAGTACTTC.

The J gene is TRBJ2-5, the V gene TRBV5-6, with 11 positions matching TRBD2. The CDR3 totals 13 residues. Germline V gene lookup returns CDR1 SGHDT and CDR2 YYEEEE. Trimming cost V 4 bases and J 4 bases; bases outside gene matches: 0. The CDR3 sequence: CASSLAGGETQYF. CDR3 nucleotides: TGTGCCAGCAGCCTAGCGGGGGGAGAGACCCAGTACTTC.

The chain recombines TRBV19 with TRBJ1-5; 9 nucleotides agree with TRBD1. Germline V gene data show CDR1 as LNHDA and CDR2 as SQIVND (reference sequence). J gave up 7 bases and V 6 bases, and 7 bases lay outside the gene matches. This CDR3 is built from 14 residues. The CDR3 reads CASSQTGGKQPQHF. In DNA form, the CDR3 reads TGTGCCAGTAGCCAGACAGGGGGTAAGCAGCCCCAGCATTTT. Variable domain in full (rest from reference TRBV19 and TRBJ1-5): DGGITQSPKYLFRKEGQNVTLSCEQNLNHDAMYWYRQDPGQGLRLIYYSQIVNDFQKGDIAEGYSVSREKKESFPLTVTSAQKNPTAFYLCASSQTGGKQPQHFGDGTRLSIL.

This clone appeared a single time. The CDR3 DNA is TGTGCCAGCAGCCCAAACAACGGACAGGACAGGGAGACCCAGTACTTC. Translated, it gives CASSPNNGQDRETQYF. The rearrangement links TRBV4-2 to TRBJ2-5; TRBD1 matches 7 bases. The trim removed 4 bases at V and 5 bases at J, leaving 13 bases unmatched. Germline-derived CDR1 and CDR2 are LGHNA and YNFKEQ. There are 16 residues in the CDR3.

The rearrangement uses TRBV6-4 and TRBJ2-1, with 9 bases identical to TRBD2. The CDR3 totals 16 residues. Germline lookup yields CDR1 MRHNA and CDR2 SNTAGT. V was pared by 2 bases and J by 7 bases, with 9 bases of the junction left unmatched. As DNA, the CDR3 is TGTGCCAGCAGTGACCGGGTGGGGACTAGCTCGAATGAGCAGTTCTTC. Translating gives CASSDRVGTSSNEQFF.

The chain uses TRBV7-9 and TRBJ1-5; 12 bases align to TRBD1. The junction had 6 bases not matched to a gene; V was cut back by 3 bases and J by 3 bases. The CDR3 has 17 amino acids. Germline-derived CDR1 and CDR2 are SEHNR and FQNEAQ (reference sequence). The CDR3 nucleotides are TGTGCCAGCAGCTTTTCCGGGACAGGGGGCGTCAATCAGCCCCAGCATTTT. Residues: CASSFSGTGGVNQPQHF. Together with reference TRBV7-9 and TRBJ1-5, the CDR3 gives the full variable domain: DTGVSQNPRHKITKRGQNVTFRCDPISEHNRLYWYRQTLGQGPEFLTYFQNEAQLEKSRLLSDRFSAERPKGSFSTLEIQRTEQGDSAMYLCASSFSGTGGVNQPQHFGDGTRLSIL.

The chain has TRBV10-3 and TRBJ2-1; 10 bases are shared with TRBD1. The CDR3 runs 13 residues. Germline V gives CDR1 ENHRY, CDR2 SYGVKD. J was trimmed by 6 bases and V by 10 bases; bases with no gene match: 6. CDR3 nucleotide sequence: TGTGCCACCGACAGGGGGCCTCTCAATGAGCAGTTCTTC. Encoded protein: CATDRGPLNEQFF.

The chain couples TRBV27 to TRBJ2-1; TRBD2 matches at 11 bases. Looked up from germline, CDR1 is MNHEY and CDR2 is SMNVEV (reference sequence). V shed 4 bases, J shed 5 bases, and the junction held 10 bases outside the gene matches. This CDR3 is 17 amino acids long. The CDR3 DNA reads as TGTGCCAGCAGTTCTCCTATAGCGGGGGGGCTACACAATGAGCAGTTCTTC. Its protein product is CASSSPIAGGLHNEQFF.

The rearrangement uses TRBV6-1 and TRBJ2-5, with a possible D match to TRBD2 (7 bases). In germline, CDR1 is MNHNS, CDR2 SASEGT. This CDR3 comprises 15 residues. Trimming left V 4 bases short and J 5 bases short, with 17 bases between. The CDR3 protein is CASSGGGLSVETQYF. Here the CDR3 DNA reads TGTGCCAGCAGTGGAGGGGGACTAAGCGTCGAGACCCAGTACTTC.

This CDR3 is CASSFRGGREFF. The CDR3 bases are TGTGCCAGCAGTTTTCGGGGGGGCCGTGAGTTCTTC. The rearrangement joins TRBV27 to TRBJ2-1; TRBD2 agrees at 8 bases. J gave up 14 bases and V 3 bases, and 6 bases lay outside the gene matches. Per the germline V gene, CDR1 is MNHEY and CDR2 is SMNVEV (reference sequence). The CDR3 is 12 amino acids.

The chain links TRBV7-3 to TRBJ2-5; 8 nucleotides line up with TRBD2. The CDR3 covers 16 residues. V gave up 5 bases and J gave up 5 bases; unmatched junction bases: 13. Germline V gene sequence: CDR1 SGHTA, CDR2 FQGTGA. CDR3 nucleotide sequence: TGTGCCAGCAGCGCGACGGGCGGGGGGTCCTTTGAGACCCAGTACTTC. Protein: CASSATGGGSFETQYF.

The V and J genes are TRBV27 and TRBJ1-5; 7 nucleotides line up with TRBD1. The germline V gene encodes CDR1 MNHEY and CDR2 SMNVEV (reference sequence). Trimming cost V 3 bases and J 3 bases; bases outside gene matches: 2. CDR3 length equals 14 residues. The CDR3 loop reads CASSLGQSNQPQHF. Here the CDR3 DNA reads TGTGCCAGCAGTTTGGGACAGTCCAATCAGCCCCAGCATTTT.

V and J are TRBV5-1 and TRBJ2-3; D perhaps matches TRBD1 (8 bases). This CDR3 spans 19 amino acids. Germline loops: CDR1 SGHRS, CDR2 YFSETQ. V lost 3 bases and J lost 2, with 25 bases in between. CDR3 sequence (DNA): TGCGCCAGCAGCTCCCGAAATCAGGGGGCGGGGGCCTACACAGATACGCAGTATTTT. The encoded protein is CASSSRNQGAGAYTDTQYF.

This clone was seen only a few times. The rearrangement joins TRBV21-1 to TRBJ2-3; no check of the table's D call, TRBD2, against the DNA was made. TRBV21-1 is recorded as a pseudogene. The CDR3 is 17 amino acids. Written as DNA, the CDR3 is TGTGCCAGCAGTCCGGGCACTAGCGGGGGGGCTACAGATACGCAGTATTTT. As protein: CASSPGTSGGATDTQYF.

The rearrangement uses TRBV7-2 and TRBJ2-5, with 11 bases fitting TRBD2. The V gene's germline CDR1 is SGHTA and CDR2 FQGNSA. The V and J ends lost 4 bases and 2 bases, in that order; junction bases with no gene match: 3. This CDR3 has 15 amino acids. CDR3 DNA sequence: TGTGCCAGCAGCTCGCTAGCGGGGGGTCAAGAGACCCAGTACTTC. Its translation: CASSSLAGGQETQYF.

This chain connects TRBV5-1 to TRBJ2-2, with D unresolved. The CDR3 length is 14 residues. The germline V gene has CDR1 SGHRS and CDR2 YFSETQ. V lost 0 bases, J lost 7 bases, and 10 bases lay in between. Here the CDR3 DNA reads TGCGCCAGCAGCTTGGTGGGCGCTGGCGGGGAGCTGTTTTTT. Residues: CASSLVGAGGELFF.

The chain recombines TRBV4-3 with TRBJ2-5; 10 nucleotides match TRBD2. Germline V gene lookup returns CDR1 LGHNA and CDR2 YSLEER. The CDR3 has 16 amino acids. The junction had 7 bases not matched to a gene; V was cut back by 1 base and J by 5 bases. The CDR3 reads CASSQGSGGAFETQYF. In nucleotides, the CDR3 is TGCGCCAGCAGCCAAGGGAGCGGGGGGGCTTTTGAGACCCAGTACTTC.

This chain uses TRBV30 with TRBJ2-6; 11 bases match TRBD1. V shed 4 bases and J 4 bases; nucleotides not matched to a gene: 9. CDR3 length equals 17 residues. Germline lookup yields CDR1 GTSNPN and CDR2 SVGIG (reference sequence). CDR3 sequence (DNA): TGTGCCTGGAATCCCGGGACAGGGGGGAGGGGGGCCAACGTCCTGACTTTC. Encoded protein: CAWNPGTGGRGANVLTF.

DNA for the CDR3: TGTGCCAGCACCGACCACCGCAGGGGTAACTACGAGCAGTACTTC. Translation gives CASTDHRRGNYEQYF. The gene calls are TRBV6-6 and TRBJ2-7, with D maybe TRBD1 (6 bases). Germline-derived CDR1 and CDR2 are MNHNY and SVGAGI (reference sequence). CDR3 length: 15 residues. The V end was cut by 7 bases, the J end by 3 bases, with 19 bases between.

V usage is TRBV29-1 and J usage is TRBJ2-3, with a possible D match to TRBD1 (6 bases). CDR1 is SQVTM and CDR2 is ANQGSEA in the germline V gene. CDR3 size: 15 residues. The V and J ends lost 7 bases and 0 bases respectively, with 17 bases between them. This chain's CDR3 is CSGGVRGPSTDTQYF. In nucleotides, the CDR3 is TGCAGCGGTGGGGTCAGGGGCCCCAGCACAGATACGCAGTATTTT.

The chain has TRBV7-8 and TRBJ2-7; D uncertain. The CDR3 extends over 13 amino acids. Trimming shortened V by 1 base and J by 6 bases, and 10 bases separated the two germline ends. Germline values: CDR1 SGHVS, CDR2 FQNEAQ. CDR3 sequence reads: CASSLGSYGEQYF. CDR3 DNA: TGTGCCAGCAGCTTAGGTTCGTACGGCGAGCAGTACTTC.

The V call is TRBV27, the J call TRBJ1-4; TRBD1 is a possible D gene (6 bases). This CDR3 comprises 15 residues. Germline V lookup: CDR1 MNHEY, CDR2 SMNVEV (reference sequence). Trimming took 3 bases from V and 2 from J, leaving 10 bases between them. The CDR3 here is CASSFNRETNEKLFF. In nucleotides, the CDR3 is TGTGCCAGCAGTTTCAACAGGGAGACTAATGAAAAACTGTTTTTT.

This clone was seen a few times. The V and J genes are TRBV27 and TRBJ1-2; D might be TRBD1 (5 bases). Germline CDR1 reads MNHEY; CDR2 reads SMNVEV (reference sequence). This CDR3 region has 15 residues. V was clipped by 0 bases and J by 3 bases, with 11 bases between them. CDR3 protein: CASSLSGVSHYGYTF. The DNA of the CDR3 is TGTGCCAGCAGTTTATCAGGGGTTTCGCACTATGGCTACACCTTC.

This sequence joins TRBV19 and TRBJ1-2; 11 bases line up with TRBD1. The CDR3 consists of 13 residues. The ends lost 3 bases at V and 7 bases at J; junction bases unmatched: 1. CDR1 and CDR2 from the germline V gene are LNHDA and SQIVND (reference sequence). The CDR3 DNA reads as TGTGCCAGTAGTATGGGACAGGGGGTTGGCTACACCTTC. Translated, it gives CASSMGQGVGYTF.